These 2 T cell receptor beta chains share one sample of origin, sequenced in a study of cytomegalovirus exposure and HLA in healthy donors. Generated by immunoSEQ multiplex PCR, the TCRdb table keeps only in-frame clones and is missing some. Among fewer than 200,000 clones listed, about nine tenths were seen once. Sequences were obtained from PBMCs. These receptors were obtained from a man between 18 and 29 years old in good health and CMV-seropositive.

V usage is TRBV7-8 and J usage is TRBJ2-7; 9 bases are shared with TRBD2. Germline CDR1 and CDR2: SGHVS and FQNEAQ. The length of the CDR3 is 14 residues. J lost 4 bases, V lost 9 bases, and 10 bases had no gene match. The CDR3 here is CASQIRAGGYEQYF. The CDR3 bases are TGTGCCAGTCAGATAAGAGCGGGAGGTTACGAGCAGTACTTC.

The rearrangement uses TRBV19 and TRBJ2-7, with 7 bases that match TRBD2. Germline V gene data show CDR1 as LNHDA and CDR2 as SQIVND (reference sequence). The CDR3 spans 13 residues. The CDR3 here is CATKAGVGNEQYF. The CDR3 DNA reads TGTGCGACTAAGGCGGGAGTAGGTAACGAGCAGTACTTC.